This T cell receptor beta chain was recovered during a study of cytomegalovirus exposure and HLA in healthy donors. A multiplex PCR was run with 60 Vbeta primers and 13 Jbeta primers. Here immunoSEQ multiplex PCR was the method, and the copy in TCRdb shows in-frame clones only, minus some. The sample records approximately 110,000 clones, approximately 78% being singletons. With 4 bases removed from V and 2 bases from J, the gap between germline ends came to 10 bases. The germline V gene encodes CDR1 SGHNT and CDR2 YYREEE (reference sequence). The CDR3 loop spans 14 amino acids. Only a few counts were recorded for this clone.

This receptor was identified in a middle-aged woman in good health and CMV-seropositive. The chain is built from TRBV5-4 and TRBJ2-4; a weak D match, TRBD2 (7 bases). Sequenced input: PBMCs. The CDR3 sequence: CASSGGGSKNIQYF. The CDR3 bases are TGTGCCAGCAGCGGGGGGGGCTCCAAAAACATTCAGTACTTC.